Listed below are T cell receptor beta chains from one sample, sequenced in a study of cytomegalovirus exposure and HLA in healthy donors. The table came from immunoSEQ multiplex PCR; TCRdb's copy has only in-frame clones and leaves some out. Of about 88,000 clones listed, about 87% are singletons. Sequencing used PBMCs. These TCRs come from a man in his late teens or twenties in good health and CMV-seronegative. Each CDR3 is given with its conserved first and last residue. A D gene is named only where the DNA matches it firmly. The listing skips clone size in some rows; elsewhere it reads once, few, many or a size class.

d_call j_call v_call clone_size cdr3_aa cdr3_nt
TRBD2 TRBJ2-5 TRBV4-1 . CASSQVPSGRARETQYF TGCGCCAGCAGCCAAGTCCCTAGCGGGAGGGCGAGGGAGACCCAGTACTTC
TRBD2 TRBJ2-1 TRBV27 . CASSHRLAGAPYNEQFF TGTGCCAGCAGTCATAGATTAGCGGGGGCCCCTTACAATGAGCAGTTCTTC
TRBD1 TRBJ2-7 TRBV7-2 . CASSLNVGTADYEQYF TGTGCCAGCAGCCTAAATGTTGGGACAGCCGACTACGAGCAGTACTTC
TRBD1 TRBJ1-3 TRBV30 . CAWIGQGANTIYF TGTGCCTGGATTGGACAGGGCGCAAACACCATATATTTT
. TRBJ2-1 TRBV27 . CASSQGNEQFF TGTGCCAGCAGTCAGGGGAATGAGCAGTTCTTC
. TRBJ1-1 TRBV18 . CASSPTPAGSSTEAFF TGTGCCAGCTCACCCACACCGGCAGGGTCGAGCACTGAAGCTTTCTTT
. TRBJ1-5 TRBV29-1 . CSVAEAPYQPQHF TGCAGCGTTGCCGAGGCCCCCTATCAGCCCCAGCATTTT
. TRBJ2-2 TRBV28 once CASSLLGRAENTGELFF TGTGCCAGCAGTTTGTTGGGCAGGGCAGAGAACACCGGGGAGCTGTTTTTT
TRBD2 TRBJ2-1 TRBV7-2 . CASSRNLIVLAGGNEQFF TGTGCCAGCAGCCGCAACCTAATCGTCCTAGCGGGAGGCAATGAGCAGTTCTTC
. TRBJ1-2 TRBV27 . CASSLLQTGNYGYTF TGTGCCAGCAGTTTACTCCAAACGGGGAACTATGGCTACACCTTC
. TRBJ2-2 TRBV6-1 few CASSPLIRTIGELFF TGTGCCAGCAGTCCATTAATAAGGACAATCGGGGAGCTGTTTTTT
. TRBJ1-2 TRBV6-1 once CASTRDIRGYTF TGTGCCAGCACCCGCGACATACGCGGCTACACCTTC
. TRBJ1-2 TRBV29-1 . CSVVEGSGLHGYTF TGCAGCGTTGTGGAAGGATCGGGTTTGCATGGCTACACCTTC
. TRBJ2-7 TRBV10-3 . CAISVQGSANEQYF TGTGCCATCAGTGTACAGGGAAGCGCGAACGAGCAGTACTTC
TRBD1 TRBJ1-2 TRBV6-1 . CASSARDRSYTF TGTGCCAGCAGTGCCCGGGACAGAAGCTACACCTTC
TRBD1 TRBJ2-7 TRBV7-2 . CASSPTGAIVEQYF TGTGCCAGCAGCCCGACAGGGGCAATTGTGGAGCAGTACTTC
TRBD2 TRBJ2-7 TRBV4-2 . CASSQEGLAGFSYEQYF TGTGCCAGCAGCCAAGAGGGACTAGCGGGATTCTCCTACGAGCAGTACTTC
TRBD2 TRBJ2-3 TRBV28 . CASSTSGSVTDTQYF TGTGCCAGCAGTACTAGCGGGAGCGTCACAGATACGCAGTATTTT
. TRBJ1-1 TRBV25-1 few CASSETENTEAFF TGTGCCAGCAGTGAGACAGAGAACACTGAAGCTTTCTTT
. TRBJ2-7 TRBV5-6 . CASSLWGGPYEQYF TGTGCCAGCAGCTTGTGGGGGGGGCCCTACGAGCAGTACTTC
TRBD2 TRBJ2-1 TRBV7-7 . CASSLWCGREYNEQFF TGTGCTAGCAGCTTATGGTGTGGGAGGGAGTACAATGAGCAGTTCTTC
. TRBJ2-1 TRBV5-1 . CASSLGGGGSIGEQFF TGCGCCAGCAGCTTAGGGGGGGGAGGAAGTATAGGTGAGCAGTTCTTC
. TRBJ1-1 TRBV5-4 . CASSLESYTGEAFF TGTGCCAGCAGCTTGGAGAGCTATACGGGTGAAGCTTTCTTT
TRBD1 TRBJ1-1 TRBV5-1 once CASSLGGQEAFF TGCGCCAGCAGCTTGGGGGGACAGGAAGCTTTCTTT
. TRBJ2-7 TRBV6-1 few CAVEEGGSYEQYF TGTGCCGTCGAGGAGGGGGGGAGCTACGAGCAGTACTTC
TRBD1 TRBJ1-1 TRBV7-3 . CASSPSPGQGQSEAFF TGTGCCAGCAGCCCAAGTCCGGGACAGGGACAAAGTGAAGCTTTCTTT
TRBD1 TRBJ2-7 TRBV5-4 . CAIKPGQLYEQYF TGTGCCATCAAACCGGGACAGCTCTACGAGCAGTACTTC
. TRBJ1-2 TRBV29-1 . CSVDAGTKDYGYTF TGCAGCGTTGACGCCGGGACTAAGGACTATGGCTACACCTTC
. TRBJ1-2 TRBV5-4 . CASTLTGIQGYTF TGTGCCAGCACCCTTACAGGGATCCAGGGCTACACCTTC
. TRBJ2-2 TRBV5-4 few CASSLVLTGELFF TGTGCCAGCAGCTTGGTCTTGACCGGGGAGCTGTTTTTT
TRBD2 TRBJ2-3 TRBV7-3 . CASSLGGASDTQYF TGTGCCAGCAGCTTGGGAGGGGCGTCGGATACGCAGTATTTT
. TRBJ1-1 TRBV28 once CASSLLQGTEAFF TGTGCCAGCAGTTTGCTACAGGGTACTGAAGCTTTCTTT